This TCR beta chain was found in a study of T cell responses to AZD1222 COVID-19 vaccine. Trimming removed 5 bases at V and 3 bases at J, with 20 bases between. Germline loops: CDR1 MDHEN, CDR2 SYDVKM. This CDR3 is 16 amino acids long. Assay: immunoSEQ multiplex PCR; the TCRdb copy retains only in-frame clones and omits some. The sample yields 130,000 or so clones, about 89% seen once. The clonotype was recovered from an adult in good health. Sequencing used peripheral blood, obtained on day 0 of AZD1222 vaccination. The V gene is TRBV28, the J gene TRBJ2-7; D call uncertain. CDR3 DNA sequence: TGTGCCAGCAGTCTCGCTTGGGCTTCGGCGAACTACGAGCAGTACTTC. Amino acids: CASSLAWASANYEQYF. Combining the CDR3 with reference TRBV28 and TRBJ2-7 gives the whole variable domain DVKVTQSSRYLVKRTGEKVFLECVQDMDHENMFWYRQDPGLGLRLIYFSYDVKMKEKGDIPEGYSVSREKKERFSLILESASTNQTSMYLCASSLAWASANYEQYFGPGTRLTVT.